The 32 T cell receptor beta chains below were found in one sample sequenced in a study of shared clonotypes between healthy human individuals. The method was immunoSEQ multiplex PCR; TCRdb's version includes in-frame clones alone and lacks a portion of them. The sample shows a few million clones, approximately 93% of them seen only once. The material sequenced was naive CD4+ T cells from PBMCs. Specified subset: CD45RA+ positively selected. All receptors come from a man between 18 and 29 years old in good health. Some clones in this sample may be carry-over from other donors' samples.

The chain recombines TRBV5-4 with TRBJ1-1; 8 bases line up with TRBD1. In germline, CDR1 is SGHNT, CDR2 YYREEE (reference sequence). CDR3 length equals 16 residues. J gave up 1 base and V 3 bases, and 8 bases lay outside the gene matches. The CDR3 loop reads CASSSPQGGPNTEAFF. DNA for the CDR3: TGTGCCAGCAGCTCCCCACAGGGGGGACCGAACACTGAAGCTTTCTTT. The whole variable domain, remainder taken from reference TRBV5-4 and TRBJ1-1, is ETGVTQSPTHLIKTRGQQVTLRCSSQSGHNTVSWYQQALGQGPQFIFQYYREEENGRGNFPPRFSGLQFPNYSSELNVNALELDDSALYLCASSSPQGGPNTEAFFGQGTRLTVV.

The chain employs TRBV7-2 and TRBJ2-1; a weak D match, TRBD2 (5 bases). Looked up from germline, CDR1 is SGHTA and CDR2 is FQGNSA. Trimming stripped 0 bases from V and 5 bases from J, with 8 bases between. The CDR3 length is 14 residues. The CDR3 is CASSLASANNEQFF. Written as DNA, the CDR3 is TGTGCCAGCAGCTTAGCTAGCGCAAACAATGAGCAGTTCTTC. The complete variable domain, with remaining parts taken from reference TRBV7-2 and TRBJ2-1, reads GAGVSQSPSNKVTEKGKDVELRCDPISGHTALYWYRQSLGQGLEFLIYFQGNSAPDKSGLPSDRFSAERTGGSVSTLTIQRTQQEDSAVYLCASSLASANNEQFFGPGTRLTVL.

As to this clone: The sample holds other DNA sequences that translate to the same CDR3. This chain connects TRBV28 to TRBJ2-7, with 10 bases fitting TRBD1. The CDR3 contains 14 residues. Trimming removed 4 bases from V and 3 bases from J; junction bases left unmatched: 3. Germline CDR1 reads MDHEN; CDR2 reads SYDVKM. The CDR3 region is CASSSRTGGYEQYF. The CDR3 nucleotides read TGTGCCAGCAGTTCGCGGACAGGGGGCTACGAGCAGTACTTC.

For the CDR3, the DNA is TGTGCCAGTAGTCCCTTGGACAGGGGACGCGCCGGGGCCCAGCATTTT. As protein: CASSPLDRGRAGAQHF. The V call is TRBV19, the J call TRBJ1-5, with 9 bases identical to TRBD1. Losses at the gene ends were 5 bases for V and 11 bases for J; bases not matched to a gene: 16. From germline, CDR1 is LNHDA and CDR2 SQIVND (reference sequence). The CDR3 has 16 amino acids.

The table lists this clone with a count of one. The genes are TRBV11-3 and TRBJ2-1, with TRBD1 identical over 10 bases. The CDR3 is 16 amino acids. Germline loops: CDR1 SGHNT, CDR2 YENEEA. Trimming cost V 5 bases and J 6 bases; bases outside gene matches: 10. DNA for the CDR3: TGTGCCAGCAGCCCTCCTGGGACAGGGGACTCCAATGAGCAGTTCTTC. Protein product: CASSPPGTGDSNEQFF.

The chain links TRBV5-1 to TRBJ1-4; D gene unclear. Trimming removed 1 base at V and 5 bases at J, with 9 bases between. CDR1 SGHRS and CDR2 YFSETQ come from the germline V gene. This CDR3 comprises 14 residues. As DNA, the CDR3 is TGCGCCAGCAGCTTGACAGTTACCAATGAAAAACTGTTTTTT. It is translated as CASSLTVTNEKLFF.

The chain is built from TRBV14 and TRBJ2-3; 7 bases are shared with TRBD2. Germline V CDR1 and CDR2: SGHDN, FVKESK. The CDR3 is 16 amino acids. V trimming: 1 base; J trimming: 0 bases; junction bases outside the gene matches: 4. The CDR3: CASSQVRRESTDTQYF. The CDR3, as DNA: TGTGCCAGCAGCCAAGTCAGGCGGGAGAGCACAGATACGCAGTATTTT. Based on the CDR3 plus reference TRBV14 and TRBJ2-3, the full variable domain is EAGVTQFPSHSVIEKGQTVTLRCDPISGHDNLYWYRRVMGKEIKFLLHFVKESKQDESGMPNNRFLAERTGGTYSTLKVQPAELEDSGVYFCASSQVRRESTDTQYFGPGTRLTVL.

The V gene is TRBV6-5, the J gene TRBJ2-5; 10 positions match TRBD2. The germline V gene has CDR1 MNHEY and CDR2 SVGAGI. The CDR3 sequence is 15 residues long. After removal of 7 bases from V and 5 bases from J, the junction contained 10 bases not matched to a gene. The CDR3, as DNA: TGTGCCAGCAAAAGCGGGAGGGCCAATTGGGAGACCCAGTACTTC. Protein product: CASKSGRANWETQYF.

This clone was recorded once. The sample has other DNA sequences that encode this CDR3 too. The V and J genes are TRBV11-2 and TRBJ2-1; D ambiguous. From germline, CDR1 is SGHAT and CDR2 FQNNGV. The CDR3 has 14 residues. Trimming shortened V by 0 bases and J by 3 bases, and 6 bases separated the two germline ends. CDR3 in amino acids: CASSLDGSYNEQFF. CDR3 nucleotide sequence: TGTGCCAGCAGCTTAGATGGCAGCTACAATGAGCAGTTCTTC. The variable domain in full, with the rest retrieved from reference TRBV11-2 and TRBJ2-1, is EAGVAQSPRYKIIEKRQSVAFWCNPISGHATLYWYQQILGQGPKLLIQFQNNGVVDDSQLPKDRFSAERLKGVDSTLKIQPAKLEDSAVYLCASSLDGSYNEQFFGPGTRLTVL.

This rearrangement joins TRBV5-6 to TRBJ2-7; 7 nucleotides align to TRBD1. This CDR3 is 13 amino acids long. Germline V gives CDR1 SGHDT, CDR2 YYEEEE. V lost 4 bases and J lost 4; bases outside the gene matches: 5. CDR3 nucleotides: TGTGCCAGCAGCACACCGGACAGGTACGAGCAGTACTTC. Translating gives CASSTPDRYEQYF.

The chain carries TRBV5-1 and TRBJ2-2; 16 positions match TRBD2. Germline-derived CDR1 and CDR2 are SGHRS and YFSETQ. The CDR3 spans 19 residues. The V gene end was trimmed by 4 bases and the J gene end by 3 bases; junction bases not matched to a gene: 9. CDR3 loop: CASSRAGTSGRADTGELFF. In nucleotides, the CDR3 is TGCGCCAGCAGCCGAGCCGGGACTAGCGGGAGGGCCGACACCGGGGAGCTGTTTTTT.

This clone was counted only a few times. In the same sample, other DNA sequences code for this CDR3. The rearrangement links TRBV20-1 to TRBJ1-2; D not resolved. Trimming pared 3 bases from V and 4 bases from J, leaving 0 bases between. Germline CDR1 reads DFQATT; CDR2 reads SNEGSKA (reference sequence). There are 9 residues in the CDR3. CDR3 sequence (DNA): TGCAGTGCTAGCTATGGCTACACCTTC. Protein: CSASYGYTF.

This chain uses TRBV27 with TRBJ1-5, with unresolved D. V was cut by 2 bases and J by 0 bases, with 5 bases left in between. The CDR3 runs 14 residues. The V gene's germline CDR1 is MNHEY and CDR2 SMNVEV (reference sequence). The CDR3, as DNA: TGTGCCAGCAGTTTACAGCGTAGCAATCAGCCCCAGCATTTT. Protein sequence: CASSLQRSNQPQHF.

The chain uses TRBV18 and TRBJ2-5, with 12 bases aligning to TRBD2. The J segment lost 5 bases and the V segment lost 3 bases, leaving 7 bases of the junction unmatched. This CDR3 region has 16 residues. CDR1 is KGHSH and CDR2 is LQKENI in the germline V gene. The CDR3 DNA is TGTGCCAGCTCACCCGGACTAGCGGGATGGGCGGAGACCCAGTACTTC. Its protein product is CASSPGLAGWAETQYF.

The chain combines TRBV20-1 with TRBJ1-1, with D unclear. Trimming cost V 6 bases and J 1 base, with 6 bases left between them. CDR3 length equals 11 residues. Germline V CDR1 and CDR2: DFQATT, SNEGSKA (reference sequence). The CDR3 nucleotides read TGCAGTGCCGCGAAGAACACTGAAGCTTTCTTT. It is translated as CSAAKNTEAFF.

The gene calls are TRBV28 and TRBJ2-7; TRBD1 agrees at 11 bases. Germline CDR1 is MDHEN and CDR2 is SYDVKM. J was trimmed by 4 bases and V by 2 bases; bases with no gene match: 13. The CDR3 has 18 residues. CDR3 in amino acids: CASSLRPGQGGSFYEQYF. CDR3 bases: TGTGCCAGCAGTTTACGGCCGGGACAGGGGGGTTCTTTTTACGAGCAGTACTTC.

V is TRBV18 and J is TRBJ1-1, with D unresolved. Trimming stripped 0 bases from V and 10 bases from J, with 12 bases between. From germline, CDR1 is KGHSH and CDR2 LQKENI. This CDR3 is built from 13 residues. Here the CDR3 reads CASSPPALLGAFF. CDR3 bases: TGTGCCAGCTCACCACCGGCACTTTTGGGAGCTTTCTTT.

This sequence joins TRBV7-2 and TRBJ2-6; D possibly corresponds to TRBD1 (6 bases). V lost 2 bases, J lost 2 bases, and 7 bases lay in between. This CDR3 has 15 residues. Germline values: CDR1 SGHTA, CDR2 FQGNSA. For the CDR3, the DNA is TGTGCCAGCAGCTTATGGGGGCCTGGGGCCAACGTCCTGACTTTC. As protein: CASSLWGPGANVLTF.

V and J are TRBV9 and TRBJ2-3, with no clear D. From germline, CDR1 is SGDLS and CDR2 YYNGEE. The CDR3 loop spans 17 amino acids. The V end lost 3 bases, the J end lost 0 bases, and 17 bases lay between the germline ends. This CDR3 reads CASSAPGRNPSTDTQYF. The CDR3 coding sequence is TGTGCCAGCAGCGCCCCTGGGCGGAACCCAAGCACAGATACGCAGTATTTT. Using reference TRBV9 and TRBJ2-3 for the parts outside the CDR3, the full variable domain is DSGVTQTPKHLITATGQRVTLRCSPRSGDLSVYWYQQSLDQGLQFLIQYYNGEERAKGNILERFSAQQFPDLHSELNLSSLELGDSALYFCASSAPGRNPSTDTQYFGPGTRLTVL.

The chain couples TRBV5-1 to TRBJ1-1; D call uncertain. The germline V gene has CDR1 SGHRS and CDR2 YFSETQ. CDR3 length: 13 amino acids. V was cut by 0 bases and J by 6 bases, with 9 bases left in between. The CDR3 DNA reads TGCGCCAGCAGCTTGGGTATGGCCCCTGAAGCTTTCTTT. Its translation: CASSLGMAPEAFF.

V and J are TRBV5-1 and TRBJ1-1; D possibly corresponds to TRBD1 (5 bases). CDR1 is SGHRS, CDR2 YFSETQ, per germline. The CDR3 runs to 14 residues. V dropped 2 bases and J dropped 5 bases, with 13 bases sitting between them. CDR3 sequence (DNA): TGCGCCAGCAGCTTAAATGAGGGGATAACTGAAGCTTTCTTT. Translating it yields CASSLNEGITEAFF.

J is TRBJ1-2 and V is TRBV15, with D perhaps matching TRBD1 (6 bases). Germline V lookup: CDR1 LNHNV, CDR2 YYDKDF (reference sequence). This CDR3 has 15 residues. With 1 base removed from V and 3 bases from J, the gap between germline ends came to 12 bases. In DNA form, the CDR3 reads TGTGCCACCAGCAGAGTAGCAGGGGCCTACTATGGCTACACCTTC. It is translated as CATSRVAGAYYGYTF.

The V gene is TRBV5-4, the J gene TRBJ2-7, with D perhaps matching TRBD1 (6 bases). There are 14 residues in the CDR3. The V end lost 0 bases, the J end lost 6 bases, and 13 bases lay between the germline ends. Per germline, CDR1 SGHNT and CDR2 YYREEE (reference sequence). The CDR3 DNA reads TGTGCCAGCAGCTTGGGGGACACCTTCTTCGAGCAGTACTTC. This codes for CASSLGDTFFEQYF.

This clone was detected once. This sequence joins TRBV4-1 and TRBJ2-7; the D gene is possibly TRBD2 (6 bases). Per the germline V gene, CDR1 is MGHRA and CDR2 is YSYEKL. This CDR3 comprises 15 residues. V lost 0 bases to trimming and J lost 4 bases, with 13 bases between them. This CDR3 reads CASSQEFGRSYEQYF. The CDR3, as DNA: TGCGCCAGCAGCCAAGAATTCGGGAGATCGTACGAGCAGTACTTC.

This clone was observed once. The chain is built from TRBV6-6 and TRBJ2-7, with D maybe TRBD1 (6 bases). Per germline, CDR1 MNHNY and CDR2 SVGAGI (reference sequence). V dropped 0 bases and J dropped 3 bases, with 9 bases sitting between them. This CDR3 spans 14 amino acids. This CDR3 is CASSYSGRGYEQYF. In nucleotides, the CDR3 is TGTGCCAGCAGTTACTCGGGCAGGGGCTACGAGCAGTACTTC.

Details on this clone: A junction boundary mismatches the germline segment, possibly from a read error. The rearrangement joins TRBV4-2 to TRBJ1-1; possibly TRBD1 for D (6 bases). The CDR3 is 13 residues long. CDR1 and CDR2 (germline): LGHNA, YNFKEQ. The DNA for the CDR3 is TGTGCCAGCAGCCCACAGGGCAACACTGGAGCTTTCTTT. This codes for CASSPQGNTGAFF.

The genes are TRBV5-1 and TRBJ2-6, with D perhaps being TRBD1 or TRBD2 (6 bases each). Between the trimmed V and J ends, which lost 3 bases and 0 bases, there was a span of 13 bases. Germline V gene lookup returns CDR1 SGHRS and CDR2 YFSETQ. The CDR3 has 17 residues. CDR3 DNA: TGCGCCAGCAGCTGGGGGCCCGGGGGCTCTGGGGCCAACGTCCTGACTTTC. Translation gives CASSWGPGGSGANVLTF.

This sequence joins TRBV30 and TRBJ1-6, with D possibly being TRBD1 (6 bases). Germline lookup yields CDR1 GTSNPN and CDR2 SVGIG (reference sequence). Trimming pared 5 bases from V and 8 bases from J, leaving 13 bases between. CDR3 length: 13 amino acids. CDR3 coding DNA: TGTGCCTGGGGGGGACACGGCGATTCACCCCTCCACTTT. Protein sequence: CAWGGHGDSPLHF. Based on the CDR3 plus reference TRBV30 and TRBJ1-6, the full variable domain is SQTIHQWPATLVQPVGSPLSLECTVEGTSNPNLYWYRQAAGRGLQLLFYSVGIGQISSEVPQNLSASRPQDRQFILSSKKLLLSDSGFYLCAWGGHGDSPLHFGNGTRLTVT.

The chain employs TRBV7-8 and TRBJ1-6; D call uncertain. Germline loops: CDR1 SGHVS, CDR2 FQNEAQ. Trimming took off 3 bases at V and 9 bases at J, with 15 bases between the two ends. The CDR3 is 15 residues long. In DNA, the CDR3 is TGTGCCAGCAGCTTTACCGACTTGGGAGGTTCACCCCTCCACTTT. Its protein product is CASSFTDLGGSPLHF.

This chain uses TRBV7-9 with TRBJ2-1; a weak D match, TRBD2 (5 bases). V was shortened by 7 bases and J by 0 bases, with 10 bases between the two germline ends. The CDR3 totals 14 residues. CDR1 and CDR2 from the germline V gene are SEHNR and FQNEAQ (reference sequence). DNA of the CDR3: TGTGCCAGCAAAAGGGCGGGCTCCTACAATGAGCAGTTCTTC. This sequence encodes CASKRAGSYNEQFF.

The chain carries TRBV7-8 and TRBJ1-2; D possibly corresponds to TRBD1 (6 bases). Looked up from germline, CDR1 is SGHVS and CDR2 is FQNEAQ. The CDR3 covers 15 residues. Trimming removed 2 bases from V and 4 bases from J, with 14 bases in between. The CDR3 coding sequence is TGTGCCAGCAGCTTAAAGGATGGGGGGCCCTATGGCTACACCTTC. Its translation is CASSLKDGGPYGYTF. Variable domain in full (rest from reference TRBV7-8 and TRBJ1-2): GAGVSQSPRYKVAKRGQDVALRCDPISGHVSLFWYQQALGQGPEFLTYFQNEAQLDKSGLPSDRFFAERPEGSVSTLKIQRTQQEDSAVYLCASSLKDGGPYGYTFGSGTRLTVV.

This chain uses TRBV7-9 with TRBJ1-5; 11 bases align to TRBD1. In germline, CDR1 is SEHNR, CDR2 FQNEAQ (reference sequence). The J segment lost 0 bases and the V segment lost 5 bases, leaving 6 bases of the junction unmatched. This CDR3 has 17 residues. The CDR3 bases are TGTGCCAGCAGCAGGGACAGGGGGGCATATAGCAATCAGCCCCAGCATTTT. Amino acids: CASSRDRGAYSNQPQHF.